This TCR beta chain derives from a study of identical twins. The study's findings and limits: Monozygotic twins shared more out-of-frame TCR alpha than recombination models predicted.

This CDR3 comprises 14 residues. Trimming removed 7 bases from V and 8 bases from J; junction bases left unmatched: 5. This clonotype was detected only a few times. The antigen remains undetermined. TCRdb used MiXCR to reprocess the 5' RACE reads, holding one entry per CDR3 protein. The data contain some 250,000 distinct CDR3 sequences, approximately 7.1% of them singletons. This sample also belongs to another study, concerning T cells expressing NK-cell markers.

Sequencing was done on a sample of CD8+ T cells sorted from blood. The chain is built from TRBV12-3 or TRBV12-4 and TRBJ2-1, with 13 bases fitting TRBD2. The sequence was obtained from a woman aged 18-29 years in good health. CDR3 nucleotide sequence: TGTGCCAGCAAAACAGGACTAGCGGGAGATGAGCAGTTCTTC. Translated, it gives CASKTGLAGDEQFF.